Given below is one TCR beta chain in context. This clonotype was detected a few times. Its cognate antigen has yet to be identified. No per-base quality is available; no much larger clone lies one base away. The library was produced with 5' RACE. The listed sequencing device is NextSeq 500. In the TCR library protocol, unique molecular identifiers were attached to individual cDNA molecules to correct for PCR bias and sequencing error. Both TCR alpha and beta chains were sequenced, and tight co-correlation was observed between alpha and beta sequence abundances in each sample. In the authors' own workflow: Decombinator V4 was used to annotate TCR sequences for V gene, J gene and CDR3. Expanded TCRs were defined as changing significantly between any two time points under a Poisson model with p below 0.0001. TCR abundances were normalised to the total number of TCRs sequenced in each sample and reported as counts per million. MAIT TCRs were defined by TRAV1-2 paired with TRAJ12, TRAJ20 or TRAJ33, and iNKT TCRs by TRAV10 paired with TRAJ18. VDJdb, accessed 1 November 2021, was searched for CMV, EBV and SARS-CoV-2 annotated TCRs, excluding TCRs annotated for multiple antigens. In-frame beta chains were kept once TCRdb had trimmed the public reads at Q25 with fastp and called clones with MiXCR. Each entry merges the rows of one CDR3 protein and shows their most common DNA and genes. TCRdb, rather than the study authors, made the V and J calls. The sample yields about 67,000 distinct CDR3 sequences; 11% were counted once. The ten biggest clones cover 3.8% of the sample.

This sample is drawn from a study of early T cells in non-severe SARS-CoV-2 infection (dated by TCRdb to the early 2020s). Regarding the research as a whole: Because TCR sequencing was done on bulk RNA from unsorted whole blood, the alpha and beta chains could not be paired.

The junction shows trimming of 9 bases on V and 4 bases on J, plus 19 bases between the germline ends. The CDR3, from cysteine to phenylalanine, totals 15 residues. Only CDR3 DNA remains: 45 bases, in frame from the first base. Based on the germline V gene, the CDR1 and CDR2 sequences are SGHTA and FQGNSA. The full study reports these points: VDJdb matching was skewed toward anti-spike CD8 responses, so virus-specific expansions were likely underestimated and private and CD4 specificities were missed.

Set within a cohort of healthcare workers in London, UK, this nested case-control study involved weekly PCR testing of nasopharyngeal swabs along with blood sampling. Healthcare workers were enrolled in the week of the UK lockdown, from 23 to 31 March 2020, and were followed every week for up to roughly 15 weeks. The sample consisted of whole blood. The V and J genes are TRBV7-2 and TRBJ2-1; a weak D assignment points to TRBD1 (6 bases agree). The clonotype comes from an adult who was a healthcare worker with PCR-confirmed SARS-CoV-2 infection or an uninfected control (not recorded which). The sequenced DNA: TGTGCCAGTAATAATGGATGGGGGCAATACAATGAGCAGTTCTTC. This translates into CASNNGWGQYNEQFF.